This note documents a single T cell receptor beta chain sequence. Its antigen remains unidentified. One base away there is no much larger clone; base qualities are not given. Whole blood was collected in K2EDTA tubes by collaborating institutions according to the institutions' own protocols. For TCRbeta analysis, collaborators shipped samples as frozen whole blood, isolated PBMCs, or DNA extracted from either of those sample types. These data come from a study of blood T cell repertoires in COVID-19 (dated by TCRdb to 2020 to 2022). Notes on the research overall: The collaborator samples originated in the United States, Italy and Spain and spanned the acute and convalescent phases of COVID-19. The repertoires were made available in a free public database intended to serve as a resource for research on the immune response to SARS-CoV-2. The samples were drawn from two sources: the first 160 participants of the ongoing ImmuneRACE study, and about 1,300 subjects contributed by 6 global collaborators. The dataset comprised deeply sampled blood TCRbeta repertoires from subjects exposed to, actively infected with, or recovered from COVID-19. The material from the prospective study consisted of cDNA or gDNA derived from T cells, B-cell-depleted T cells, or PBMCs. The sample metadata nearly always contained a de-identified subject ID, COVID-19 status, age in years and sex. HLA class I and class II types, where available, came from metadata supplied by the sample provider rather than from assay-based typing.

General study outcomes and caveats: Clinical and demographic metadata were provided uncurated, with the amount varying by source and participant.

TCRbeta CDR3 regions were amplified from genomic DNA by means of the immunoSEQ Assay, a bias-controlled multiplex PCR. Under the source paper's analysis protocol: The number of nucleated cells in each sample was estimated from the amplification of reference gene primers within the assay. To quantify the absolute abundance of each unique TCRbeta CDR3 rearrangement, sequence reads were collapsed and filtered. For each sample, productive Simpson clonality was calculated by taking the square root of Simpson's diversity index across productive rearrangements. The table comes from immuneACCESS by way of TCRdb, which keeps in-frame sequences with V and J called. Part of the clones is missing from these tables; in studies checked, under half for an unresolved V gene and the rest for unknown reasons. Clone size and the V and J calls come from that table; the DNA yielded D and trimming. The sample table contains hundreds of thousands of clones; only one count was recorded for around 86% of them. Clones ranked in the top ten supply 1.4% to 1.5% of the sample.

The germline V gene encodes CDR1 LGHDT and CDR2 YNNKEL (reference sequence). From its cysteine to its phenylalanine, the CDR3 spans 16 amino acids. The CDR3 DNA has 48 bases and is translated from base 1. V sheds 0 bases and J sheds 1 base, leaving 12 bases between their ends. The chain links TRBV3-1 (or the pseudogene TRBV3-2) with TRBJ1-1; the D segment could be TRBD1, given 6 matching bases. What was sequenced was peripheral blood. The TCR originated in a woman in her twenties or thirties with active or convalescent COVID-19. The CDR3 region: CASSQDRVTGNTEAFF. In nucleotides, the sequence is TGTGCCAGCAGCCAAGATCGCGTGACAGGGAACACTGAAGCTTTCTTT.